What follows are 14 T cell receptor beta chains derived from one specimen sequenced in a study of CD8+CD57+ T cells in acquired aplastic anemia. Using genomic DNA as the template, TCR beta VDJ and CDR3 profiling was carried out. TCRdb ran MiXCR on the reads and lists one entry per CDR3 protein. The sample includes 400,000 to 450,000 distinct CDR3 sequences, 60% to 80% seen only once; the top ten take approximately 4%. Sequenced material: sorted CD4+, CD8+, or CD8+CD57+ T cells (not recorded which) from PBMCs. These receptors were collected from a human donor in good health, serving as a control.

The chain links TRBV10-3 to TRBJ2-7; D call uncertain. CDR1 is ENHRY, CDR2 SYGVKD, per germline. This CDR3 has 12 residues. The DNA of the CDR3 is TGTGCCATCTCCAGAAGCTCCTACGAGGAGTACGTC. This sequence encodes CAISRSSYEEYV.

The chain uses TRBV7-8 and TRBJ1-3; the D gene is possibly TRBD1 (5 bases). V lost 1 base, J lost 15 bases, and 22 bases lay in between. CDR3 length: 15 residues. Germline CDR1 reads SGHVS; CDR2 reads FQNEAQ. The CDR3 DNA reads TGTGCCAGCAGCTTAGGTACCCGGAGCCCAGGGAGCACATATTTT. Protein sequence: CASSLGTRSPGSTYF. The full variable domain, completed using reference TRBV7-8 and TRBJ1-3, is GAGVSQSPRYKVAKRGQDVALRCDPISGHVSLFWYQQALGQGPEFLTYFQNEAQLDKSGLPSDRFFAERPEGSVSTLKIQRTQQEDSAVYLCASSLGTRSPGSTYFGEGSWLTVV.

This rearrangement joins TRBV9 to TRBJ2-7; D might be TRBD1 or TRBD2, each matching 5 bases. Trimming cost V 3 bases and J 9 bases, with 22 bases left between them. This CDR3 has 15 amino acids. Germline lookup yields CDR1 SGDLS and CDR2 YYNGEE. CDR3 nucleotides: TGTGCCAGCAGCGCCCGGCTCACGGGGCAAAGCGCGCAGTACTTC. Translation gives CASSARLTGQSAQYF.

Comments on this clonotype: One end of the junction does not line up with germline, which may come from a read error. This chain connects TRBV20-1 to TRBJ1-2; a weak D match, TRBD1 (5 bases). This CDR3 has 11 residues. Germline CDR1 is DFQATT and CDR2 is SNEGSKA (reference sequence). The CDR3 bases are TGCAGCGCCGCAGATGGGGGGGGACGAGCCTTC. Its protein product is CSAADGGGRAF.

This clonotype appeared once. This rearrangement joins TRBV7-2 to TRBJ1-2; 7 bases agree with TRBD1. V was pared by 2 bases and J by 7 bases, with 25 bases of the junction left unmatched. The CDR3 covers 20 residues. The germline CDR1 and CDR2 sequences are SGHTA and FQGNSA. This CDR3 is CASSLNGGTVDSCRGRGYTF. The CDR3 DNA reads TGTGCCAGCAGCTTAAACGGGGGGACAGTGGACTCTTGCCGAGGCCGTGGCTACACCTTC.

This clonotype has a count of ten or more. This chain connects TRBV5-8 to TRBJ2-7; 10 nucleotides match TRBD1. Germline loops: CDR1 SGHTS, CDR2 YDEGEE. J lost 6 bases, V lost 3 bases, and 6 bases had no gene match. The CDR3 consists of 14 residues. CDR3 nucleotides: TGTGCCAGCAGCTCCCGGGACAGGGGCGGCGAGCAGTACTTC. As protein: CASSSRDRGGEQYF.

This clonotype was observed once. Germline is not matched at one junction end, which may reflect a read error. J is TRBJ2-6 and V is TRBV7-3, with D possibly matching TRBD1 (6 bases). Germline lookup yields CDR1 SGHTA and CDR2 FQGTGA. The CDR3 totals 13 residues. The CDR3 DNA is TGTGCCAGCAGTCTTCACAGGGACAACGTCCTGTATTTC. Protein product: CASSLHRDNVLYF.

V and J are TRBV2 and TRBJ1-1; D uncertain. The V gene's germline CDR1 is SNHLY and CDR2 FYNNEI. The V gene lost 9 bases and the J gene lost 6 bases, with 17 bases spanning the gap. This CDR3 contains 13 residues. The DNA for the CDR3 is TGTGCCAGGTCTATTGTGGTTTCTGCTGAAGCTTTCTTT. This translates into CARSIVVSAEAFF.

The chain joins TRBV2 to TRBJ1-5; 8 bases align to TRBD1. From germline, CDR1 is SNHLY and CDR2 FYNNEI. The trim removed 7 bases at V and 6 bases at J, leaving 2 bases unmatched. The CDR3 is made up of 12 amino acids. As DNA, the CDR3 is TGTGCCAGCAACCAGGGGGCTCAGCCCCAGCATTTT. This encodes CASNQGAQPQHF.

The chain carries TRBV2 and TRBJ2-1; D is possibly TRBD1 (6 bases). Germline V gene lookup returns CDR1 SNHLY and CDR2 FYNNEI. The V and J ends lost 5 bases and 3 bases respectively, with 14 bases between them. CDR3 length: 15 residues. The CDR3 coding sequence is TGTGCCAGCAGTAAAAGGACAGAGAACTACAATGAGCAGTTCTTC. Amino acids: CASSKRTENYNEQFF.

The CDR3 DNA is TGTGCCAGTAGTATCAGGGGGCACACCGGGGAGCTGTTTTTT. It is translated as CASSIRGHTGELFF. This rearrangement joins TRBV19 to TRBJ2-2, with 8 bases identical to TRBD1. Trimming cost V 3 bases and J 3 bases; bases outside gene matches: 0. Germline V gives CDR1 LNHDA, CDR2 SQIVND (reference sequence). The CDR3 is made up of 14 amino acids.

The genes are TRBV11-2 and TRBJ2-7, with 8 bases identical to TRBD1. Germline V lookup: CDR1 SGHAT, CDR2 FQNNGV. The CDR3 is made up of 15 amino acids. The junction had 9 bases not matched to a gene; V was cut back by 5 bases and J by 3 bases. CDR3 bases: TGTGCCAGCAGCGGACCGGGACAGGCCCACTACGAGCAGTACTTC. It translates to CASSGPGQAHYEQYF. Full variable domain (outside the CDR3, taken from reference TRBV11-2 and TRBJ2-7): EAGVAQSPRYKIIEKRQSVAFWCNPISGHATLYWYQQILGQGPKLLIQFQNNGVVDDSQLPKDRFSAERLKGVDSTLKIQPAKLEDSAVYLCASSGPGQAHYEQYFGPGTRLTVT.

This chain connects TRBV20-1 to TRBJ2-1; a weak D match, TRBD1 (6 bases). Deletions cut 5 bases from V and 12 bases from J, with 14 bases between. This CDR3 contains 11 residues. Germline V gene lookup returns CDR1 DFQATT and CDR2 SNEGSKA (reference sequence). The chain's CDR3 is CSAGQGSWQFF. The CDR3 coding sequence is TGCAGTGCTGGCCAGGGGTCTTGGCAGTTCTTC.

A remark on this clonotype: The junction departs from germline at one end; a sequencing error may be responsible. The chain's CDR3 is CASSEAKGTKWLHF. The CDR3, as DNA: TGTGCCAGCAGTGAAGCCAAAGGGACGAAATGGCTACACTTT. V gene TRBV2 combines with J gene TRBJ1-2; D is perhaps TRBD1 (5 bases). This CDR3 has 14 amino acids. Germline V gives CDR1 SNHLY, CDR2 FYNNEI.